The T cell receptor beta chain under discussion was sequenced for a study of cytomegalovirus exposure and HLA in healthy donors. Notes on the study in general: Sequencing likely produced, as an artifact, a cluster of highly shared sequence variants.

Of note for this clone: Its target is unknown.

There are 12 residues in the CDR3. V shed 4 bases and J shed 7 bases, with 11 bases lying between them. The V gene's germline CDR1 is SGHNT and CDR2 YYREEE (reference sequence). The PCR had 60 Vbeta and 13 Jbeta primers. The protocol was immunoSEQ multiplex PCR, while the TCRdb copy is restricted to in-frame clones and leaves out a portion. There are some 40,000 clones in the sample; around 85% occur only once, and 2.5% to 3% lies in the top ten. This receptor was taken from a man between 50 and 59 years old in good health and CMV-seronegative. The chain links TRBV5-4 to TRBJ1-2; no definite D call. Material for sequencing was PBMCs. As DNA, the CDR3 is TGTGCCAGCAGCGTGGACGAGGGTGGCTACACCTTC. Its protein is CASSVDEGGYTF.